Given below is one T cell receptor (beta chain) in context. The data derive from a study of blood T cell repertoires in COVID-19. Study-wide context: The cDNA or gDNA used as material had been derived from T cells, B-cell-depleted T cells, or PBMCs.

Per the germline V gene, CDR1 is MGHRA and CDR2 is YSYEKL. Unmatched junction bases numbered 11, after V lost 6 bases and J lost 8 bases. The CDR3 totals 15 residues. Assay: immunoSEQ multiplex PCR; the TCRdb copy retains only in-frame clones and omits some. The sample comprises around 190,000 clones, roughly nine tenths of which are singletons, and about 1.1% rests with the top ten. The TCR originated in a man aged 25-45 years with acute or convalescent COVID-19. The V gene is TRBV4-1, the J gene TRBJ2-1; 9 nucleotides agree with TRBD2. Material: peripheral blood. The DNA for the CDR3 is TGCGCCAGCAGTCCCAAGGGACTAGCTCCAGATGAGCAGTTCTTC. The encoded protein is CASSPKGLAPDEQFF.